This passage covers 7 T cell receptor beta chains from one sample sequenced in a study of cytomegalovirus exposure and HLA in healthy donors. This PCR relied on a set of 60 Vbeta primers and 13 Jbeta primers. Profiling relied on immunoSEQ multiplex PCR, and the TCRdb table lists in-frame clones only, not all of them. The sample holds 55,000 to 75,000 clones, about three quarters seen once. Sequenced sample: PBMCs. The receptor set was obtained from a woman aged 30 to 39 in good health and CMV-seropositive.

The chain employs TRBV7-2 and TRBJ2-5; D is unresolved. Trimming removed 3 bases from V and 4 bases from J, with 9 bases in between. CDR1 SGHTA and CDR2 FQGNSA come from the germline V gene. The CDR3 has 13 residues. The CDR3 region is CASSFRLTETQYF. The CDR3 DNA sequence: TGTGCCAGCAGCTTCAGACTTACAGAGACCCAGTACTTC.

V gene TRBV5-1 combines with J gene TRBJ2-1, with D possibly being TRBD2 (6 bases). Germline V CDR1 and CDR2: SGHRS, YFSETQ. CDR3 size: 13 residues. V was shortened by 4 bases and J by 4 bases, with 9 bases between the two germline ends. For the CDR3, the DNA is TGCGCCAGCAGCCGGAGCGGGTACAATGAGCAGTTCTTC. Its translation: CASSRSGYNEQFF.

This clone was recorded a few times. The rearrangement links TRBV7-9 to TRBJ1-1; TRBD1 might be the D (5 bases). The CDR3 is 13 amino acids. CDR1 is SEHNR and CDR2 is FQNEAQ in the germline V gene (reference sequence). With 2 bases removed from V and 1 base from J, the gap between germline ends came to 5 bases. CDR3 in amino acids: CASSLQGNTEAFF. The DNA of the CDR3 is TGTGCCAGCAGCTTACAGGGGAACACTGAAGCTTTCTTT.

CDR3 region: CASNISRASYEQYF. The DNA of the CDR3 is TGTGCCAGCAACATCTCCCGAGCTAGCTACGAGCAGTACTTC. The V and J genes are TRBV6-5 and TRBJ2-7; D unresolved. CDR1 is MNHEY, CDR2 SVGAGI, per germline. The ends were cut back, 7 bases at V and 3 bases at J, with 16 bases in the middle. There are 14 residues in the CDR3.

In its sample, this clone was seen once. A junction end diverges from the germline sequence, so it may reflect a read error. The same CDR3 is also encoded by other DNA sequences in this sample. The gene calls are TRBV27 and TRBJ2-5; TRBD1 matches 7 bases. The CDR3 is 14 residues long. The V gene's germline CDR1 is MNHEY and CDR2 SMNVEV (reference sequence). This chain's CDR3 is CASSSGTAFGTQYF. The CDR3 coding sequence is TGTGCCAGCAGTTCTGGGACAGCCTTCGGGACCCAATACTTC.

The chain couples TRBV6-5 to TRBJ2-1, with 7 nucleotides matching TRBD2. This CDR3 has 12 amino acids. CDR1 MNHEY and CDR2 SVGAGI come from the germline V gene. CDR3 DNA: TGTGCTACTCTGAGGGAGGGTAATGAGCAGTTCTTC. Encoded protein: CATLREGNEQFF.

There are a few counts of this clone. This chain uses TRBV6-5 with TRBJ2-5, with 10 bases that match TRBD2. V trimming: 7 bases; J trimming: 4 bases; junction bases outside the gene matches: 6. Germline CDR1 is MNHEY and CDR2 is SVGAGI. This CDR3 has 14 amino acids. The CDR3 loop reads CASIKAGGGETQYF. DNA of the CDR3: TGTGCCAGCATCAAAGCGGGAGGGGGAGAGACCCAGTACTTC.